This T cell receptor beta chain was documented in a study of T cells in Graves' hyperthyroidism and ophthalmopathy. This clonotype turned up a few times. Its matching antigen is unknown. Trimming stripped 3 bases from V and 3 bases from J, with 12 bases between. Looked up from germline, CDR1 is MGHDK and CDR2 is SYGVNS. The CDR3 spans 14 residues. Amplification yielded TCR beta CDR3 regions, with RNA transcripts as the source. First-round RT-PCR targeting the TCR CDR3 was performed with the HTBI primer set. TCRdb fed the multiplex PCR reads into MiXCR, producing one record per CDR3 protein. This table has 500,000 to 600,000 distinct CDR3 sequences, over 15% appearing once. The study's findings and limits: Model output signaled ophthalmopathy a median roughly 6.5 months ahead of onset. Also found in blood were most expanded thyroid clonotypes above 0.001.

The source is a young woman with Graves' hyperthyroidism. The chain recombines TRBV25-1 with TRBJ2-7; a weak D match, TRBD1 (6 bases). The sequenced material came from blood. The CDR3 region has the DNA TGTGCCAGCAGTGAGCGCACCAGGGGCTACGAGCAGTACTTC. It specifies CASSERTRGYEQYF.